This T cell receptor beta chain was captured in a study of blood T cell repertoires in COVID-19. Study summary: Sites in the United States, Italy and Spain provided acute and convalescent COVID-19 samples. T cells, B-cell-depleted T cells, or PBMCs provided the cDNA or gDNA that served as material.

As originally analysed: Reference gene primers were amplified, and this amplification served to estimate nucleated cell counts. The table came from immunoSEQ multiplex PCR; TCRdb's copy has only in-frame clones and leaves some out. V, J and clone size derive from that table, while D and trimming were established from the DNA sequence. The sample shows roughly 300,000 clones, around 87% of them seen only once. Trimming shortened V by 3 bases and J by 5 bases, and 19 bases separated the two germline ends. The germline V gene has CDR1 LNHDA and CDR2 SQIVND (reference sequence). The CDR3 loop spans 17 amino acids.

The clonotype originates from a woman in her forties or fifties who had recovered from COVID-19. The specimen was peripheral blood. V usage is TRBV19 and J usage is TRBJ1-4, with D perhaps TRBD1 (5 bases). The CDR3 DNA reads TGTGCCAGTAGTATCCGGAAGAGATGGGGGGAGAATGAAAAACTGTTTTTT. It yields the protein CASSIRKRWGENEKLFF.